Listed here are 30 T cell receptor beta chains from one sample, sequenced in a study of PD-L1 blockade in urothelial cancer. The table came from immunoSEQ multiplex PCR; TCRdb's copy has only in-frame clones and leaves some out. The sample comprises fewer than 2,000 clones, around 30% of which are singletons, and about 11% rests with the top ten. This sample comprised tumor tissue, obtained before atezolizumab (anti-PD-L1) treatment. Receptor source: a woman between 55 and 75 years old with urothelial cancer.

The genes are TRBV15 and TRBJ2-2, with 9 bases matching TRBD1. CDR1 LNHNV and CDR2 YYDKDF come from the germline V gene (reference sequence). This CDR3 is 16 amino acids long. The ends lost 0 bases at V and 1 base at J; junction bases unmatched: 0. The DNA of the CDR3 is TGTGCCACCAGCAGAGAGGGACAGGGGAACACCGGGGAGCTGTTTTTT. Translated, it gives CATSREGQGNTGELFF.

This clone counts as medium-sized. The chain employs TRBV6-8 and TRBJ2-7; D is perhaps TRBD2 (6 bases). This CDR3 has 13 amino acids. Germline values: CDR1 MNHGY, CDR2 SAAAGT. Between the trimmed V and J ends, which lost 4 bases and 1 base, there was a span of 8 bases. CDR3 nucleotides: TGTGCCAGCAGTTTAAGCGGGTCCTACGAGCAGTACTTC. This codes for CASSLSGSYEQYF.

This clone is judged large. The chain is built from TRBV4-1 and TRBJ2-7; D gene uncertain. This CDR3 spans 16 amino acids. Trimming removed 0 bases at V and 3 bases at J, with 15 bases between. CDR1 and CDR2 (germline): MGHRA, YSYEKL. The CDR3 nucleotides read TGCGCCAGCAGCCAAGAATGGGGTCCGGAGAACTACGAGCAGTACTTC. As protein: CASSQEWGPENYEQYF.

The chain couples TRBV6-8 to TRBJ2-7; tentatively, D is TRBD1 or TRBD2 (5 bases each). Germline lookup yields CDR1 MNHGY and CDR2 SAAAGT. Between the trimmed V and J ends, which lost 6 bases and 4 bases, there was a span of 19 bases. The CDR3 covers 15 residues. Here the CDR3 reads CASSPGPNSLYEQYF. DNA for the CDR3: TGTGCCAGCAGCCCGGGACCCAACAGTCTTTACGAGCAGTACTTC.

This clone showed up just a few times. This chain connects TRBV7-6 to TRBJ2-2; TRBD2 is a possible D gene (6 bases). Germline V gene sequence: CDR1 SGHVS, CDR2 FNYEAQ. Trimming pared 1 base from V and 0 bases from J, leaving 15 bases between. This CDR3 region has 18 residues. The CDR3 loop is CASSLVVPGGTNTGELFF. In DNA form, the CDR3 reads TGTGCCAGCAGCTTAGTTGTTCCGGGCGGGACGAACACCGGGGAGCTGTTTTTT.

The CDR3 DNA reads TGTGCCAGTAGACTTGGACAGTACAATGAGCAGTTCTTC. Amino acids: CASRLGQYNEQFF. The gene calls are TRBV19 and TRBJ2-1; a weak D match, TRBD1 (6 bases). Germline CDR1 and CDR2: LNHDA and SQIVND (reference sequence). The germline V and J ends were trimmed by 6 bases and 4 bases, with 10 bases remaining between them. CDR3 length: 13 amino acids.

This chain joins TRBV28 and TRBJ1-3; tentative D call: TRBD1 (5 bases). Deletions cut 6 bases from V and 6 bases from J, with 15 bases between. The CDR3 is 14 amino acids. Germline V CDR1 and CDR2: MDHEN, SYDVKM. CDR3 loop: CASSPPGLTNTIYF. In DNA form, the CDR3 reads TGTGCCAGCAGCCCTCCAGGGTTGACAAACACCATATATTTT.

The chain is built from TRBV28 and TRBJ2-7, with a tentative D call TRBD1 (6 bases). Per germline, CDR1 MDHEN and CDR2 SYDVKM. Between the trimmed V and J ends, which lost 4 bases and 2 bases, there was a span of 9 bases. The CDR3 covers 13 residues. The CDR3 sequence: CASSWAGAYEQYF. CDR3 DNA sequence: TGTGCCAGCAGTTGGGCAGGGGCCTACGAGCAGTACTTC.

The chain is built from TRBV18 and TRBJ1-1, with D hard to call. This CDR3 spans 13 amino acids. Germline CDR1 reads KGHSH; CDR2 reads LQKENI. V lost 5 bases, J lost 5 bases, and 12 bases lay in between. CDR3 sequence: CASSSSGGTEAFF. For the CDR3, the DNA is TGTGCCAGCTCATCTTCGGGAGGAACTGAAGCTTTCTTT.

The chain couples TRBV19 to TRBJ2-7, with D possibly being TRBD1 (5 bases). Per germline, CDR1 LNHDA and CDR2 SQIVND (reference sequence). Trimming removed 3 bases from V and 3 bases from J, with 9 bases in between. The CDR3 is made up of 13 amino acids. This chain's CDR3 is CASSMGQGYEQYF. The CDR3 DNA reads TGTGCCAGTAGTATGGGGCAGGGCTACGAGCAGTACTTC.

The V call is TRBV15, the J call TRBJ2-2; 11 positions match TRBD2. The CDR3 length is 14 residues. V lost 9 bases to trimming and J lost 4 bases; unmatched junction nucleotides: 4. CDR1 is LNHNV and CDR2 is YYDKDF in the germline V gene (reference sequence). The CDR3 coding sequence is TGTGCCACGGATAGCGGGAGGGGCACCGGGGAGCTGTTTTTT. Translated: CATDSGRGTGELFF.

The chain couples TRBV6-8 to TRBJ2-7; TRBD1 matches at 7 bases. The CDR3 has 13 amino acids. V shed 7 bases, J shed 5 bases, and the junction held 8 bases outside the gene matches. In germline, CDR1 is MNHGY, CDR2 SAAAGT. This CDR3 reads CASTTSRGHEQYF. CDR3 DNA: TGTGCCAGCACCACTTCTAGGGGGCACGAGCAGTACTTC.

This clone was counted between two and nine times. The junction does not match germline at one end; this may be a read error. The rearrangement joins TRBV28 to TRBJ2-7; TRBD1 agrees at 8 bases. This CDR3 is built from 16 residues. CDR1 and CDR2 (germline): MDHEN, SYDVKM. The CDR3 region is CASSLPQGASSWEQYF. CDR3 DNA: TGTGCCAGCAGCTTACCCCAGGGGGCATCCTCGTGGGAGCAGTATTTC.

The table lists this clone with a few counts. The V and J genes are TRBV6-8 and TRBJ1-1; 11 bases are shared with TRBD1. Germline values: CDR1 MNHGY, CDR2 SAAAGT. The CDR3 contains 14 residues. Trimming removed 4 bases from V and 7 bases from J; junction bases left unmatched: 5. This chain's CDR3 is CASSFQGQGDEAFF. CDR3 bases: TGTGCCAGCAGTTTTCAGGGACAGGGGGATGAAGCTTTCTTT.

The V call is TRBV5-1, the J call TRBJ2-2; D is perhaps TRBD1 or TRBD2 (5 bases each). This CDR3 has 16 residues. Germline loops: CDR1 SGHRS, CDR2 YFSETQ. Trimming stripped 0 bases from V and 7 bases from J, with 16 bases between. CDR3 DNA sequence: TGCGCCAGCAGCTTGGTGGCAGGGAGTTTGGGCGGGGAGCTGTTTTTT. It encodes CASSLVAGSLGGELFF.

The gene calls are TRBV23-1 and TRBJ1-2, with no clear D. TRBV23-1 is an ORF, and what it does is uncertain. There are 16 residues in the CDR3. Trimming removed 6 bases from V and 0 bases from J, with 17 bases in between. For the CDR3, the DNA is TGCGCCAGCAGCCAAGATCGGGCCAGCTCTAACTATGGCTACACCTTC. Translated: CASSQDRASSNYGYTF.

This clone has only a few counts. For the CDR3, the DNA is TGTGGGGCGGTGGGAGGGCCCTCAGATACGCAGTATTTT. This gives the protein CGAVGGPSDTQYF. The chain links TRBV28 to TRBJ2-3; TRBD2 agrees at 7 bases. The CDR3 runs to 13 residues. Germline values: CDR1 MDHEN, CDR2 SYDVKM.

The genes are TRBV25-1 and TRBJ2-1; TRBD2 matches at 9 bases. Germline CDR1 MGHDK, CDR2 SYGVNS. CDR3 size: 16 residues. V was pared by 1 base and J by 8 bases, with 9 bases of the junction left unmatched. CDR3 DNA: TGTGCCAGCAGTGAATTATTTGGTAGCGGGAGCCATGAGCAGTTCTTC. It is translated as CASSELFGSGSHEQFF.

The chain joins TRBV5-1 to TRBJ1-1; tentative D call: TRBD1 (6 bases). Looked up from germline, CDR1 is SGHRS and CDR2 is YFSETQ. This CDR3 contains 14 residues. V lost 0 bases to trimming and J lost 6 bases, with 12 bases between them. The DNA for the CDR3 is TGCGCCAGCAGCTTGGCGGGGGGCCGCGCTGAAGCTTTCTTT. This codes for CASSLAGGRAEAFF.

This clone has a handful of counts. CDR3 protein: CAITHRGDTIYF. CDR3 nucleotide sequence: TGTGCCATCACTCACCGGGGGGACACCATATATTTT. The J gene is TRBJ1-3, the V gene TRBV6-8, with D possibly being TRBD1 (5 bases). Trimming left V 10 bases short and J 8 bases short, with 15 bases between. The CDR3 is made up of 12 amino acids. From germline, CDR1 is MNHGY and CDR2 SAAAGT.

The rearrangement uses TRBV19 and TRBJ1-1; D uncertain. The V gene's germline CDR1 is LNHDA and CDR2 SQIVND (reference sequence). V lost 5 bases, J lost 0 bases, and 13 bases lay in between. There are 15 residues in the CDR3. CDR3: CASSGSGAMNTEAFF. CDR3 nucleotides: TGTGCCAGTAGTGGGTCAGGAGCTATGAACACTGAAGCTTTCTTT.

This clone is judged large (0.1 to 1%). This rearrangement joins TRBV9 to TRBJ2-5; the match to TRBD2 covers 14 bases. This CDR3 region has 16 residues. Trimming cost V 7 bases and J 3 bases; bases outside gene matches: 8. CDR1 and CDR2 from the germline V gene are SGDLS and YYNGEE. CDR3 DNA: TGTGCCAGCGCTGGGACTAGCGGGGGACTCGAAGAGACCCAGTACTTC. Translated, it gives CASAGTSGGLEETQYF.

In its sample, this clone was seen a few times. The chain links TRBV28 to TRBJ2-7; D not certain. Germline loops: CDR1 MDHEN, CDR2 SYDVKM. V lost 7 bases to trimming and J lost 5 bases, with 18 bases between them. CDR3 length: 14 amino acids. The DNA of the CDR3 is TGTGCCAGCACCTCACCCTCAGCCTTCGACGAGCAGTACTTC. This gives the protein CASTSPSAFDEQYF.

V gene TRBV18 combines with J gene TRBJ1-4; 7 nucleotides line up with TRBD1. Losses at the gene ends were 5 bases for V and 7 bases for J; bases not matched to a gene: 7. Germline V gene sequence: CDR1 KGHSH, CDR2 LQKENI. The CDR3 has 14 amino acids. The CDR3 coding sequence is TGTGCCAGCTCATCCAGGGGGGAAGGTGAAAAACTGTTTTTT. This codes for CASSSRGEGEKLFF.

By share, this clone ranks as medium-sized. V gene TRBV4-1 combines with J gene TRBJ1-1; D remains unclear. V lost 5 bases to trimming and J lost 0 bases, with 7 bases between them. Germline loops: CDR1 MGHRA, CDR2 YSYEKL. This CDR3 has 13 residues. The CDR3 region is CASSSRLNTEAFF. CDR3 in DNA: TGCGCCAGCAGCTCCCGGTTGAACACTGAAGCTTTCTTT.

V usage is TRBV18 and J usage is TRBJ1-4, with D maybe TRBD1 (5 bases). Germline CDR1 KGHSH, CDR2 LQKENI. CDR3 size: 14 residues. V lost 2 bases and J lost 10, with 14 bases in between. CDR3 bases: TGTGCCAGCTCACCAGACAGTTCCGAAGTAAAACTGTTTTTT. Its protein is CASSPDSSEVKLFF.

This clone has a handful of counts. This chain connects TRBV6-1 to TRBJ1-4; tentative D call: TRBD1 (5 bases). V was cut by 1 base and J by 0 bases, with 12 bases left in between. The germline gives CDR1 MNHNS, CDR2 SASEGT. The CDR3 covers 17 residues. The CDR3 DNA follows: TGTGCCAGCAGTGAAGGCGGCAAGGGGACAACTAATGAAAAACTGTTTTTT. This translates into CASSEGGKGTTNEKLFF.

The V and J genes are TRBV9 and TRBJ2-7, with 8 bases lining up with TRBD1. Germline V gene lookup returns CDR1 SGDLS and CDR2 YYNGEE. The CDR3 has 15 amino acids. The V segment lost 5 bases and the J segment 1 base; nucleotides outside the gene matches: 8. The CDR3 sequence is CASSFGQGSSYEQYF. In DNA, the CDR3 is TGTGCCAGCAGTTTCGGACAGGGCTCTTCCTACGAGCAGTACTTC.

The rearrangement joins TRBV19 to TRBJ1-6; possibly TRBD1 for D (5 bases). The CDR3 spans 14 residues. CDR1 is LNHDA and CDR2 is SQIVND in the germline V gene (reference sequence). V was trimmed by 6 bases and J by 7 bases, leaving 13 bases between them. The CDR3 is CASSRDGKNSPLHF. The CDR3 DNA reads as TGTGCCAGTAGCAGGGACGGTAAAAATTCACCCCTCCACTTT.

This clone was observed a few times. V is TRBV6-1 and J is TRBJ1-4; unclear D gene. Deletions cut 1 base from V and 8 bases from J, with 14 bases between. The CDR3 extends over 15 amino acids. Germline assignment: CDR1 MNHNS and CDR2 SASEGT. The CDR3 DNA sequence: TGTGCCAGCAGTGAAGGGGTATCTGCTGCGGAAAAACTGTTTTTT. Encoded protein: CASSEGVSAAEKLFF.